This T cell receptor beta chain was found in a study of CD8 T cells in ankylosing spondylitis. The length of the CDR3 is 15 residues. J was trimmed by 5 bases and V by 4 bases; bases with no gene match: 5. Per the germline V gene, CDR1 is SGHKS and CDR2 is YYEKEE (reference sequence). Each TCR beta library was made by quantitative 5'-RACE that incorporated molecular barcodes. TCRdb re-derived calls from the 5' RACE reads in MiXCR, one entry per CDR3 protein. The repertoire consists of 250,000 to 350,000 distinct CDR3 sequences, with about 19% occurring once and the leading ten covering about 8.2%. V gene TRBV5-5 combines with J gene TRBJ2-2, with 10 bases that match TRBD2. The origin of this receptor is a male donor with ankylosing spondylitis or in good health (not recorded which). Sequences were obtained from blood, either unsorted or a sorted T cell fraction (not recorded which). The CDR3: CASSPSGGVTGELFF. CDR3 in DNA: TGTGCCAGCAGCCCTAGCGGGGGTGTTACCGGGGAGCTGTTTTTT.